These 10 T cell receptor beta chains originate from one sample sequenced in a study of T cells in Graves' hyperthyroidism and ophthalmopathy. Amplification yielded TCR beta CDR3 regions, with RNA transcripts as the source. The HTBI primer set was used in a first-round RT-PCR of the TCR CDR3. TCRdb re-analysed the multiplex PCR reads in MiXCR, keeping a single row per CDR3 protein. Of approximately 49,000 distinct CDR3 sequences listed, roughly half are singletons. Sequenced sample: peripheral blood or thyroid tissue (not recorded which). These receptors came from a man between 18 and 35 years old with Graves' hyperthyroidism.

With regard to this clonotype: One end of the junction varies from germline; a read error may be responsible. The chain recombines TRBV7-9 with TRBJ2-7; 9 bases fit TRBD2. This CDR3 comprises 15 residues. Germline CDR1 SEHNR, CDR2 FQNEAQ (reference sequence). The CDR3 coding sequence is TGTGCCAGCAGCTTGGAGGCGGGAGGGCCCTACGAGCAGCACTTC. It yields the protein CASSLEAGGPYEQHF.

This sequence joins TRBV9 and TRBJ1-5; 7 bases fit TRBD1. Germline V lookup: CDR1 SGDLS, CDR2 YYNGEE. This CDR3 is built from 15 residues. V dropped 0 bases and J dropped 3; count of bases not matched to a gene: 3. CDR3 DNA sequence: TGTGCCAGCAGCGTAGGCAGGGGGATCAATCAGCCCCAGCATTTT. Amino acids: CASSVGRGINQPQHF.

Many counts were recorded for this clonotype. This chain links TRBV29-1 with TRBJ2-7; D is ambiguous. Germline V CDR1 and CDR2: SQVTM, ANQGSEA. The CDR3 is 13 residues long. V gave up 4 bases and J gave up 0 bases, with 10 bases separating them. The chain's CDR3 is CSVVDDLSYEQYF. DNA for the CDR3: TGCAGCGTTGTGGACGATCTCTCCTACGAGCAGTACTTC.

The chain recombines TRBV12-3 or TRBV12-4 with TRBJ2-7, with D hard to call. V gave up 5 bases and J gave up 4 bases, with 9 bases separating them. The CDR3 runs to 12 residues. The CDR3 sequence is CASSMGLYEQYF. DNA of the CDR3: TGTGCCAGCAGTATGGGTTTGTACGAGCAGTACTTC.

This clonotype has ten or more counts. This chain uses TRBV7-2 with TRBJ1-5; D is ambiguous. The CDR3 is 13 residues long. Trimming left V 5 bases short and J 4 bases short, with 9 bases between. In germline, CDR1 is SGHTA, CDR2 FQGNSA. The CDR3 is CASSTGRNQPQHF. CDR3 nucleotide sequence: TGTGCCAGCAGCACCGGACGTAATCAGCCCCAGCATTTT.

The chain is built from TRBV24-1 and TRBJ2-7; D is unclear. CDR3 length: 13 residues. V was shortened by 4 bases and J by 3 bases, with 9 bases between the two germline ends. Germline V gene data show CDR1 as KGHDR and CDR2 as SFDVKD. CDR3: CATSDPVGYEQYF. CDR3 sequence (DNA): TGTGCCACCAGTGACCCCGTGGGCTACGAGCAGTACTTC.

There are many counts of this clonotype. The rearrangement joins TRBV12-3 or TRBV12-4 to TRBJ1-4, with TRBD1 identical over 7 bases. This CDR3 spans 15 amino acids. Trimming at V came to 5 bases and at J to 2 bases, leaving 5 bases not matched to a gene. CDR3 sequence reads: CASSDNRGTNEKLFF. CDR3 coding DNA: TGTGCCAGCAGTGACAACAGGGGCACTAATGAAAAACTGTTTTTT.

The count of this clonotype is one. The chain carries TRBV29-1 and TRBJ2-5; 8 bases are a match to TRBD1. The V and J ends lost 3 bases and 5 bases, in that order; junction bases with no gene match: 5. This CDR3 contains 13 residues. The V gene's germline CDR1 is SQVTM and CDR2 ANQGSEA. The CDR3 protein is CSVDRGLGETQYF. The DNA for the CDR3 is TGCAGCGTTGACAGGGGGCTTGGTGAGACCCAGTACTTC.

The V and J genes are TRBV7-6 and TRBJ1-1, with D possibly matching TRBD1 (5 bases). The V gene's germline CDR1 is SGHVS and CDR2 FNYEAQ. V lost 5 bases, J lost 3 bases, and 10 bases lay in between. This CDR3 has 13 amino acids. CDR3 bases: TGTGCCAGCAGCCGAAAACAGGACACTGAAGCTTTCTTT. Encoded protein: CASSRKQDTEAFF.

The rearrangement joins TRBV6-5 to TRBJ1-2, with 7 bases that match TRBD1. The germline V gene encodes CDR1 MNHEY and CDR2 SVGAGI. The CDR3 sequence is 13 residues long. Germline trimming cut 6 bases from V and 5 bases from J; bases unmatched to any gene: 6. The CDR3 sequence: CASRSTGVYGYTF. CDR3 in DNA: TGTGCCAGCAGATCTACAGGGGTGTATGGCTACACCTTC.